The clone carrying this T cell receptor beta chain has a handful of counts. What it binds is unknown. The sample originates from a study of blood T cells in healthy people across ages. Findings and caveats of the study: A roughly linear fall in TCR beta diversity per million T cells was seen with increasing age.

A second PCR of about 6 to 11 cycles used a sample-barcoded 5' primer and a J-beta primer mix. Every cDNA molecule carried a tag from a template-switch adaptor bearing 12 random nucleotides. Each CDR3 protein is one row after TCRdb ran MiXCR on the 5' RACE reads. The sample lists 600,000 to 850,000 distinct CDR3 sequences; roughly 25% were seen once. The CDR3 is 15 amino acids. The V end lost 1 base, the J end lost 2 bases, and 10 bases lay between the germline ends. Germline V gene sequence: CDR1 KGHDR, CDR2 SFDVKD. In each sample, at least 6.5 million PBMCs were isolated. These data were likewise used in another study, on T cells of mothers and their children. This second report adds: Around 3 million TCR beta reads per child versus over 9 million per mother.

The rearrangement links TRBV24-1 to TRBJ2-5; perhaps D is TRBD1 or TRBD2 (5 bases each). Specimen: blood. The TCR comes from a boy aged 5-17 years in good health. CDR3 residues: CATSDFTGLQETQYF. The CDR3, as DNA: TGTGCCACCAGTGATTTTACAGGACTTCAAGAGACCCAGTACTTC.